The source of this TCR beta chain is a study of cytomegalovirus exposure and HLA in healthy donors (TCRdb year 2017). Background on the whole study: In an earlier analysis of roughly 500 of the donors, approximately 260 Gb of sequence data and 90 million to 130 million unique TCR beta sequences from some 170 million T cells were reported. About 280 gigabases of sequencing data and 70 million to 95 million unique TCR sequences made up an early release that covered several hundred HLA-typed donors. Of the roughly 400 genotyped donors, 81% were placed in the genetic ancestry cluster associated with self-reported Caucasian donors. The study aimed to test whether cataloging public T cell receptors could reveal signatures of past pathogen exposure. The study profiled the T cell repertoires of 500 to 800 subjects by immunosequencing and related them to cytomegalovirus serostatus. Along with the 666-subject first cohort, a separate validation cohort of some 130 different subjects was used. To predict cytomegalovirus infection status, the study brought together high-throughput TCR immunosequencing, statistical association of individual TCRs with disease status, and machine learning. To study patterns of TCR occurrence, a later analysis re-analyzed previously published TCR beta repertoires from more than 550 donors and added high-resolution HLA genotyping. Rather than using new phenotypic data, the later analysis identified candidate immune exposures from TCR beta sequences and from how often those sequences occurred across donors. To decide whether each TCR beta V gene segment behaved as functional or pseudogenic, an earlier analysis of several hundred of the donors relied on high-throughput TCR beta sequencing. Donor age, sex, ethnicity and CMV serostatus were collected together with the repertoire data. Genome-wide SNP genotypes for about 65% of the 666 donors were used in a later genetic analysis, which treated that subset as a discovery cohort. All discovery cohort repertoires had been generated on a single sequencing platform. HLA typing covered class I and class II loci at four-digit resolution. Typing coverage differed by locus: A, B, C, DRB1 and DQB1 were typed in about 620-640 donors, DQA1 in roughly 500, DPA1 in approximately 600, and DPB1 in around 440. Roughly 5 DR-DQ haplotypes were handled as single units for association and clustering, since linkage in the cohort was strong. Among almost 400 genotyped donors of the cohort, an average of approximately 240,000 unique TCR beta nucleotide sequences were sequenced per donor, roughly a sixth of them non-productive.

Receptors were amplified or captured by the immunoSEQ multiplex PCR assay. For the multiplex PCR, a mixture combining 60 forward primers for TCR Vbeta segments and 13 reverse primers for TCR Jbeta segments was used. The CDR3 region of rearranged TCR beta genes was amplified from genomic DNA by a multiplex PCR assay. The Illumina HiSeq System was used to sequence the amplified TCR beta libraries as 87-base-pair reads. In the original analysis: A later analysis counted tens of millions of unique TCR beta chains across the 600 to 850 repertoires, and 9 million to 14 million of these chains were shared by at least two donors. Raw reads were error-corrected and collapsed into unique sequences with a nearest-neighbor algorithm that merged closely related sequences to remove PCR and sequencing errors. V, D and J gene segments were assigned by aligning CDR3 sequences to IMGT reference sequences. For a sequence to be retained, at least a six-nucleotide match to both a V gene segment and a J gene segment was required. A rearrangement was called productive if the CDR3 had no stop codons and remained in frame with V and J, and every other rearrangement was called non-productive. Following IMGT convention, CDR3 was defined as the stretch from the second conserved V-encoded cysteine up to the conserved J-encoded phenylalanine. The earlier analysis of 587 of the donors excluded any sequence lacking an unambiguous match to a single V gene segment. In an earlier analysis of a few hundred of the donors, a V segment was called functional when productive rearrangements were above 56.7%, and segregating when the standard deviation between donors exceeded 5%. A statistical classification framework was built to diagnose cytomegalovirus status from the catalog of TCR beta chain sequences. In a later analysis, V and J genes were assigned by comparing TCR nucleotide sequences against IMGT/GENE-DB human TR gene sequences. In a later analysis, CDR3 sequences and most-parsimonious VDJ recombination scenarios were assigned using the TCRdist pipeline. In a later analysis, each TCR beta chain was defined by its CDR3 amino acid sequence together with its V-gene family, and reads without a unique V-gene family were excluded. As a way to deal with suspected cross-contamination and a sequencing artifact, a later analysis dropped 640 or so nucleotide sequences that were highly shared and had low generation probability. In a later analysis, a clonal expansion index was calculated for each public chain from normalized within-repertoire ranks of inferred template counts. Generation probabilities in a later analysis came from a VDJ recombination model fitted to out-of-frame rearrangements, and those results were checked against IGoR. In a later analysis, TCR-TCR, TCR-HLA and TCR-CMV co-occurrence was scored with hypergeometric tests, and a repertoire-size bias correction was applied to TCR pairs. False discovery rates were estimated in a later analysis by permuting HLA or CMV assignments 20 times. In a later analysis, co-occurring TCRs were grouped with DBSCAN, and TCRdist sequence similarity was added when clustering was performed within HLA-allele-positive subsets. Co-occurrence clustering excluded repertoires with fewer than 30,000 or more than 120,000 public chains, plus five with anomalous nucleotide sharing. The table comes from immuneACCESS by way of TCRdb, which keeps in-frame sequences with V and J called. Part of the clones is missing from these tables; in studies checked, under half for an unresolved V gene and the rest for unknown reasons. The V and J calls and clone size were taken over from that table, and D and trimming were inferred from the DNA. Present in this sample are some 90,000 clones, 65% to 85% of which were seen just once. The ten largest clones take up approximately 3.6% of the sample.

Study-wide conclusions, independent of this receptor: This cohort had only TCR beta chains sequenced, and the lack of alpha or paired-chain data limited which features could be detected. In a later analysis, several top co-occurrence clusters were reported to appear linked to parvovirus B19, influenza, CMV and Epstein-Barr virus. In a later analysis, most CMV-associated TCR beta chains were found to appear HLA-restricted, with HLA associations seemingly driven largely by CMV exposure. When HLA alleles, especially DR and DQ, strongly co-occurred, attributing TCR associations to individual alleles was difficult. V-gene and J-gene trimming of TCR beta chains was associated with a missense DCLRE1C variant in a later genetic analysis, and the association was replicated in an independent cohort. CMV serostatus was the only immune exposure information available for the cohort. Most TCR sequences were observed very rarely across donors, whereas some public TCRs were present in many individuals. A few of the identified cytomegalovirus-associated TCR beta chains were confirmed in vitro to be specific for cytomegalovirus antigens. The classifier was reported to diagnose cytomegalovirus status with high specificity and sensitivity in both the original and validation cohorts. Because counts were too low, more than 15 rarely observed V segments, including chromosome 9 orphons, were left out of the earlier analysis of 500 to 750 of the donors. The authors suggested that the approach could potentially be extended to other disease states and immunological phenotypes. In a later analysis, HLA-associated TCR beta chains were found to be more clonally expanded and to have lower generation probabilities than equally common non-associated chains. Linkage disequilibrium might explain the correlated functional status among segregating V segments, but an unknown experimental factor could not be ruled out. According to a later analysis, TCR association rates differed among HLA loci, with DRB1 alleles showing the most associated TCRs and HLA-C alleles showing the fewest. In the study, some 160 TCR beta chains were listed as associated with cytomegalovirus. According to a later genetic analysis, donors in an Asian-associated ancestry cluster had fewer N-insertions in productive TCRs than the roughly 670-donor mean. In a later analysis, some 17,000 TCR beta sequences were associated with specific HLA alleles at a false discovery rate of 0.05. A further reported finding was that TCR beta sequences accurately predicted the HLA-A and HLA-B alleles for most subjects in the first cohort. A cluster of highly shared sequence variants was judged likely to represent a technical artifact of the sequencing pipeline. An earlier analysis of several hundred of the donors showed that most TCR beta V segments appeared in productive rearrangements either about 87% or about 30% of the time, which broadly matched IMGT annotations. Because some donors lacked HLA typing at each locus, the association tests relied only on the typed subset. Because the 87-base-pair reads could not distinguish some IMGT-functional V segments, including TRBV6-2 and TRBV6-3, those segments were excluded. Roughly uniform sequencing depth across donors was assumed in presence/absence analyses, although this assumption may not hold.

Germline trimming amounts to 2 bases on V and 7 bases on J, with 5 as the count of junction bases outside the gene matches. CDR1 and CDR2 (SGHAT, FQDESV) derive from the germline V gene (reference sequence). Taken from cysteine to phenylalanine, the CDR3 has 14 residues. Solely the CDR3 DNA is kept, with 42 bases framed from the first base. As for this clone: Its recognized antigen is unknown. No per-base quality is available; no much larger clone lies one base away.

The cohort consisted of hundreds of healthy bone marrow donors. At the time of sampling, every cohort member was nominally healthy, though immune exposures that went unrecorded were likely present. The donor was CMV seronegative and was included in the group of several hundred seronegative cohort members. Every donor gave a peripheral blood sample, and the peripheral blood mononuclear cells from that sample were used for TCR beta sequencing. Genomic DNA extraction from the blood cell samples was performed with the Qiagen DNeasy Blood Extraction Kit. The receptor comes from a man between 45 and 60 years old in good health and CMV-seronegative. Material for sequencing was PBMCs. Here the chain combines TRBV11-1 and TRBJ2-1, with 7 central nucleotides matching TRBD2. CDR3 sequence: CASSLLAAKNEQFF. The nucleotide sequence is TGTGCCAGCAGCTTACTAGCGGCAAAGAATGAGCAGTTCTTC.